This passage covers 11 T cell receptor beta chains from one sample sequenced in a study of monozygotic twins with inflammatory bowel disease. TCRdb derives one entry per CDR3 protein from the 5' RACE reads, leaving out DNA. The specimen's table records over 130,000 distinct CDR3 sequences. The sequenced material came from blood. The receptor set was obtained from a human donor with ulcerative colitis or Crohn's disease, or a healthy co-twin of an affected twin (not recorded which).

The chain combines TRBV7-2 with TRBJ2-3. Germline V CDR1 and CDR2: SGHTA, FQGNSA. The CDR3 contains 14 residues. The CDR3 sequence is CASSQTTSTDTQYF.

The chain recombines TRBV3-1 with TRBJ1-1. Germline-derived CDR1 and CDR2 are LGHDT and YNNKEL (reference sequence). This CDR3 spans 16 amino acids. The chain's CDR3 is CASSQDFERLNTEAFF.

V usage is TRBV20-1 and J usage is TRBJ1-3; TCRdb selects TRBD1, and the lack of DNA leaves this call unchecked. CDR3 size: 15 residues. Germline CDR1 is DFQATT and CDR2 is SNEGSKA (reference sequence). The chain's CDR3 is CSARAPDRGGNTIYF.

The chain recombines TRBV15 with TRBJ2-5. The CDR3 runs to 15 residues. The V gene's germline CDR1 is LNHNV and CDR2 YYDKDF (reference sequence). This CDR3 is CATSRDRSVQETQYF.

V gene TRBV5-1 combines with J gene TRBJ2-1; lacking DNA, the TRBD1 call made by TCRdb goes unchecked. The CDR3 is 16 amino acids. CDR1 and CDR2 (germline): SGHRS, YFSETQ. CDR3: CASSLQTGRGYNEQFF.

The rearrangement links TRBV7-9 to TRBJ2-1; TCRdb gives TRBD2 as the D gene, but with no DNA this cannot be confirmed. CDR3 length: 15 amino acids. Germline CDR1 is SEHNR and CDR2 is FQNEAQ (reference sequence). Here the CDR3 reads CASSLVGLAGNEQFF. Using reference TRBV7-9 and TRBJ2-1 for the parts outside the CDR3, the full variable domain is DTGVSQNPRHKITKRGQNVTFRCDPISEHNRLYWYRQTLGQGPEFLTYFQNEAQLEKSRLLSDRFSAERPKGSFSTLEIQRTEQGDSAMYLCASSLVGLAGNEQFFGPGTRLTVL.

The J gene is TRBJ2-7, the V gene TRBV2; with no DNA, the TCRdb D assignment of TRBD2 cannot be verified. Germline V CDR1 and CDR2: SNHLY, FYNNEI. There are 14 residues in the CDR3. Here the CDR3 reads CASSADGGGYEQYF.

V is TRBV3-1 and J is TRBJ1-2. This CDR3 is 13 amino acids long. Germline V gene lookup returns CDR1 LGHDT and CDR2 YNNKEL (reference sequence). CDR3 in amino acids: CASSQENNYGYTF.

The rearrangement joins TRBV3-1 to TRBJ1-1. The germline V gene has CDR1 LGHDT and CDR2 YNNKEL (reference sequence). This CDR3 comprises 14 residues. The CDR3: CASSQPGGDTEAFF.

The chain couples TRBV12-5 to TRBJ1-1. This CDR3 comprises 17 residues. CDR1 and CDR2 (germline): LGHNT, FRNRAP. The CDR3 here is CASGLVSGGRMNTEAFF.

This chain joins TRBV15 and TRBJ2-2; TCRdb calls TRBD1, which cannot be checked without DNA. The CDR3 sequence is 17 residues long. CDR1 is LNHNV and CDR2 is YYDKDF in the germline V gene (reference sequence). The CDR3 is CATSRDLQGPNTGELFF.